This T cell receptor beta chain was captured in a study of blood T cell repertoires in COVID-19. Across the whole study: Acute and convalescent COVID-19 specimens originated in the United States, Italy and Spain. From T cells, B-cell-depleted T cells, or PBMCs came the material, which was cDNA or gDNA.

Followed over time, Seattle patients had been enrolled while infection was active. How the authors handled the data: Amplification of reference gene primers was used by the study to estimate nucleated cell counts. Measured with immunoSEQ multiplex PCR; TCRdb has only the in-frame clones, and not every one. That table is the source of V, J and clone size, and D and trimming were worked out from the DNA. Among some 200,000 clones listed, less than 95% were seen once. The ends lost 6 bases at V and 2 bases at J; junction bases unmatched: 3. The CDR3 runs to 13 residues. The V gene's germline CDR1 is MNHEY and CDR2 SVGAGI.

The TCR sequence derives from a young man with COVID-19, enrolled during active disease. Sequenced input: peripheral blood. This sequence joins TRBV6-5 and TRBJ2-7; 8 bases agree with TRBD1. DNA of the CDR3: TGTGCCAGCAGCACCAGGGGGCCCTACGAGCAGTACTTC. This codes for CASSTRGPYEQYF.